The rows below give T cell receptor beta chains drawn from one sample of a study of T cell responses to AZD1222 COVID-19 vaccine. Using immunoSEQ multiplex PCR, the repertoire was profiled, and TCRdb retains in-frame clones only, with some absent. The table records 100,000 to 150,000 clones, about 91% of them present only once. Source: peripheral blood, taken on day 0 of AZD1222 vaccination. These receptors were taken from an adult in good health. CDR3s include the opening cysteine and the closing phenylalanine or tryptophan. D genes are given only for firm matches. Rows may omit the clone size; those that give it use once, few, many or a size class.

TGTGCCAGCAGTTACTTGGGGGTGTCTGAAGCTTTCTTT,CASSYLGVSEAFF,TRBV6-5,TRBJ1-1,NA,NA
TGTGCCATCAGTGGGGGGCGGGGGGGGCGAGAGACCCAGTACTTC,CAISGGRGGRETQYF,TRBV10-3,TRBJ2-5,NA,TRBD2
TGTGCCAGCAGCCAAGAGCCCGGGGGGAGCTCCTACAATGAGCAGTTCTTC,CASSQEPGGSSYNEQFF,TRBV4-2,TRBJ2-1,NA,TRBD2
TGTGCCAGCAGCTTAACGAACGGGCAGGGTGAAGCTTTCTTT,CASSLTNGQGEAFF,TRBV7-3,TRBJ1-1,NA,NA
TGCGCCAGCAGCTTGAGACAGGGTAGTTTGGAGACCCAGTACTTC,CASSLRQGSLETQYF,TRBV5-1,TRBJ2-5,few,TRBD1
TGTGCCAGCCGACAACAGGGGGCGGGATTTTATAGCAATCAGCCCCAGCATTTT,CASRQQGAGFYSNQPQHF,TRBV27,TRBJ1-5,NA,TRBD1
TGTGCCATCAGTGAGATGGGACAGGGTAACTATGGCTACACCTTC,CAISEMGQGNYGYTF,TRBV10-3,TRBJ1-2,NA,TRBD1
TGTGCCACCGCCGGCCAAGGGGACGGTTATGGCTACACCTTC,CATAGQGDGYGYTF,TRBV24-1,TRBJ1-2,once,NA
TGTGCCATCAGTGATGGGAGCCTACCCTACAATGAGCAGTTCTTC,CAISDGSLPYNEQFF,TRBV10-3,TRBJ2-1,NA,NA
TGCGCCAGCAGTCCCGGACTAGCTGGCCCCACGGATACGCAGTATTTT,CASSPGLAGPTDTQYF,TRBV5-1,TRBJ2-3,once,TRBD2
TGTGCCAGCAGCAACCGGGACAGGTATAATTCACCCCTCCACTTT,CASSNRDRYNSPLHF,TRBV5-6,TRBJ1-6,NA,TRBD1
TGTGCCAGCACCCTGGGCCGTAACACTGAAGCTTTCTTT,CASTLGRNTEAFF,TRBV5-8,TRBJ1-1,NA,NA
TGTGCCAGCAGCTCAGGGGGGAGCAATCAGCCCCAGCATTTT,CASSSGGSNQPQHF,TRBV5-8,TRBJ1-5,NA,TRBD1
TGTGCCAGCTCAGCGCTCGAGTGGGAGATGAACACTGAAGCTTTCTTT,CASSALEWEMNTEAFF,TRBV18,TRBJ1-1,NA,NA
TGTGCCAGCAGTTTTACGACAGGGATAGGCTACACCTTC,CASSFTTGIGYTF,TRBV27,TRBJ1-2,NA,TRBD1
TGTGCCAGCAGCTTAGTAGAGGTCCGGGGTCTGGATTCCTACGAGCAGTACTTC,CASSLVEVRGLDSYEQYF,TRBV7-8,TRBJ2-7,few,NA
TGTGCCAGTAGTATGGGGAGGGGGCCCCTAGCGGAGGCCTACGAGCAGTACTTC,CASSMGRGPLAEAYEQYF,TRBV19,TRBJ2-7,NA,NA
TGTGCCAGCAGCGCACCACTTGGACCCACCGGGGAGCTGTTTTTT,CASSAPLGPTGELFF,TRBV11-3,TRBJ2-2,NA,NA
TGTGCCAGCAGCCGGGGGGCCTCCTACGAGCAGTACTTC,CASSRGASYEQYF,TRBV3-1/TRBV3-2,TRBJ2-7,NA,NA
TGTGCCAGCGAGGGACTAGCGGGAGTATTCGAGGCGAATGAGCAGTTCTTC,CASEGLAGVFEANEQFF,TRBV2,TRBJ2-1,NA,TRBD2
TGCAGCCTCGGGTGGACCTACAATGAGCAGTTCTTC,CSLGWTYNEQFF,TRBV29-1,TRBJ2-1,NA,NA
TGCGCCAGCAGCCAAGATAGTGGCGGACCCGCGGCTTTCTTT,CASSQDSGGPAAFF,TRBV4-3,TRBJ1-1,NA,NA
TGCGCCAGCAGCCAAGAAATTACGGCGGGGCTTCTTACTAGCACAGATACGCAGTATTTT,CASSQEITAGLLTSTDTQYF,TRBV4-3,TRBJ2-3,NA,NA
TGTGCCAGCAGTGAAGGTAGAGCTCAAGTGCAGTACTTC,CASSEGRAQVQYF,TRBV6-1,TRBJ2-7,NA,NA
TGTGCCAGCAGCTTGACCTCGGGGGTGAACACTGAAGCTTTCTTT,CASSLTSGVNTEAFF,TRBV3-1/TRBV3-2,TRBJ1-1,once,NA
TGTGCCACCTCCAACCTCTACACTGAAGCTTTCTTT,CATSNLYTEAFF,TRBV12-3/TRBV12-4,TRBJ1-1,NA,NA
TGTGCCAGCAACTTGAGGGGAAAAGACTCCTACAATGAGCAGTTCTTC,CASNLRGKDSYNEQFF,TRBV7-9,TRBJ2-1,NA,NA
TGTGCCAGCTCACCACCCAGCGTAGGCGGCAATTCACCCCTCCACTTT,CASSPPSVGGNSPLHF,TRBV18,TRBJ1-6,NA,NA
TGTGCCAGCAACCGATACCTCCAAGAGACCCAGTACTTC,CASNRYLQETQYF,TRBV6-6,TRBJ2-5,once,NA
TGTGCCAGCAGTTACTCCCACCCGGAGGGTTATGAGCAGTTCTTC,CASSYSHPEGYEQFF,TRBV6-5,TRBJ2-1,NA,NA
TGTGCCAGCAGCTTACTTCTTACAGGGGGAAGGGAAAAACTGTTTTTT,CASSLLLTGGREKLFF,TRBV11-2,TRBJ1-4,once,TRBD1
TGTGCCAGTCAAACCTCCGGGACTGGGGGCACCTACGAGCAGTACTTC,CASQTSGTGGTYEQYF,TRBV19,TRBJ2-7,NA,NA
TGCGCCAGCAGCTCCTTGGGACAAAGCTCACCCCTCCACTTT,CASSSLGQSSPLHF,TRBV5-1,TRBJ1-6,once,NA
TGTGCCTGGAGAGGTGGACTAGTAATTGTTGAGCAGTTCTTC,CAWRGGLVIVEQFF,TRBV30,TRBJ2-1,NA,TRBD2
TGTGCCTGGAGTCCGGGGATGGCAGCTTATGGCTACACCTTC,CAWSPGMAAYGYTF,TRBV30,TRBJ1-2,NA,NA
TGTGCCAGCAGTTCGGGTTGGGGGACTGAAGCTTTCTTT,CASSSGWGTEAFF,TRBV6-5,TRBJ1-1,few,NA